These T cell receptor beta chains were read from a single sample in a study of CD8+ T cells in alopecia areata. Data came from immunoSEQ multiplex PCR; TCRdb stores just in-frame clones and leaves some out. The table lists about 160,000 clones, 65% of them singletons. Sample: CD4+ T cells sorted from blood, taken at week 4, from a patient treated with tofacitinib. These TCRs come from a human donor with alopecia areata. CDR3s include the opening cysteine and the closing phenylalanine or tryptophan. The D gene is left open where the match is weak. Expanded clones are given a class, and other clones once, few, many or no size at all.

j_call | clone_size | cdr3_length | v_call | d_call | cdr3_nt | cdr3_aa
TRBJ1-6 | - | 15 | TRBV5-6 | TRBD1 | TGTGCCAGCAGGGTAGGCGGGACAGGAGCTTCACCCCTCCACTTT | CASRVGGTGASPLHF
TRBJ2-7 | few | 13 | TRBV29-1 | - | TGCAGCGTTGAAGGGCCGGCCACCTACGAGCAGTACTTC | CSVEGPATYEQYF
TRBJ2-7 | - | 15 | TRBV6-5 | - | TGTGCCAGCAGTTCCCAGGGATGGGAGTCCTACGAGCAGTACTTC | CASSSQGWESYEQYF
TRBJ1-1 | - | 11 | TRBV20-1 | - | TGCAGTGCTAGGCAGGGCACTGAAGCTTTCTTT | CSARQGTEAFF
TRBJ2-6 | - | 14 | TRBV29-1 | - | TGCAGCGTTGGGGGGGCTGCTGGGGCCAACGTCCTGACTTTC | CSVGGAAGANVLTF
TRBJ2-5 | - | 12 | TRBV29-1 | - | TGCAGCGGTGGACAGTACCAAGAGACCCAGTACTTC | CSGGQYQETQYF
TRBJ2-3 | - | 15 | TRBV29-1 | TRBD2 | TGCAGCGTTGGAGGTAGCGGGACTAGCACAGATACGCAGTATTTT | CSVGGSGTSTDTQYF
TRBJ2-5 | once | 14 | TRBV29-1 | - | TGCAGCGTTGTACCAGGTTCGGGGCAAGAGACCCAGTACTTC | CSVVPGSGQETQYF
TRBJ1-2 | many | 13 | TRBV29-1 | TRBD1 | TGCAGCGTAGGGGACAGGAGAAGGTATGGCTACACCTTC | CSVGDRRRYGYTF
TRBJ2-1 | - | 13 | TRBV11-1 | - | TGTGCCAGCAGCTTCTCCCTATCTACTGAGCAGTTCTTC | CASSFSLSTEQFF
TRBJ2-7 | few | 15 | TRBV13 | - | TGTGCCAGCAGCTTAGGCGGGGGGCCATGGCACGAGCAGTACTTC | CASSLGGGPWHEQYF
TRBJ2-6 | - | 13 | TRBV27 | - | TGTGCCAGCAGTTTAGTGGGAGCCAACGTCCTGACTTTC | CASSLVGANVLTF
TRBJ1-2 | - | 15 | TRBV5-4 | TRBD1 | TGTGCCAGCAGCTTGGCCGGGACAGCTAACTATGGCTACACCTTC | CASSLAGTANYGYTF
TRBJ1-6 | - | 16 | TRBV29-1 | - | TGCAGCGCCGAGAGGCCAAGAGGCGGTTGGGGCTCACCCCTCCACTTT | CSAERPRGGWGSPLHF
TRBJ2-4 | few | 16 | TRBV4-1 | - | TGCGCCAGCAGCCACCCCGAGACCCCGGCCAAAAACATTCAGTACTTC | CASSHPETPAKNIQYF
TRBJ1-1 | - | 16 | TRBV29-1 | TRBD1 | TGCAGCGTCGACGGGACAGGGGGAAATTTGAACACTGAAGCTTTCTTT | CSVDGTGGNLNTEAFF
TRBJ2-1 | - | 15 | TRBV11-1 | - | TGTGCCAGCAGCTTAGGACAACCCGGGGCCAATGAGCAGTTCTTC | CASSLGQPGANEQFF
TRBJ2-2 | - | 16 | TRBV4-3 | TRBD2 | TGCGCCAGCAGCCGTATGACTAGCGGGATCACCGGGGAGCTGTTTTTT | CASSRMTSGITGELFF
TRBJ1-2 | - | 12 | TRBV25-1 | - | TGTGCCAGCAGTGACCCCTACTATGGCTACACCTTC | CASSDPYYGYTF
TRBJ2-7 | - | 12 | TRBV7-2 | - | TGTGCCAGCAGCCAGATGGTGTCCGAGCAGTACTTC | CASSQMVSEQYF
TRBJ2-3 | - | 15 | TRBV14 | TRBD2 | TGTGCCAGCAGCCAACTAGCGGGGGGCACAGATACGCAGTATTTT | CASSQLAGGTDTQYF
TRBJ1-1 | - | 13 | TRBV30 | - | TGTGCCTGGAGTGCGTCAGTTCTCACTGAAGCTTTCTTT | CAWSASVLTEAFF
TRBJ2-1 | - | 15 | TRBV5-1 | TRBD1 | TGCGCCAGCAGCGTCGGGACAGGGGGCTTCAATGAGCAGTTCTTC | CASSVGTGGFNEQFF
TRBJ1-5 | - | 14 | TRBV7-2 | - | TGTGCCAGCAGCATGGACCGAGACGCCCAGCCCCAGCATTTT | CASSMDRDAQPQHF
TRBJ1-1 | - | 14 | TRBV29-1 | - | TGCAGCGTTGAAGAGGTTCAGGGTGGCACTGAAGCTTTCTTT | CSVEEVQGGTEAFF
TRBJ2-5 | - | 14 | TRBV29-1 | TRBD1 | TGCAGCGTTGCGGGCGAGCCAGGGGGCAAGACCCAGTACTTC | CSVAGEPGGKTQYF
TRBJ2-7 | once | 13 | TRBV6-1 | - | TGTGCCAGCAGTGTCGGGACCTGGGACGAGCAGTACTTC | CASSVGTWDEQYF
TRBJ2-7 | - | 16 | TRBV27 | - | TGTGCCAGCAGTCCTCATAGACTCCAGGGAAGGTCCGAGCAGTACTTC | CASSPHRLQGRSEQYF
TRBJ2-7 | - | 13 | TRBV5-1 | TRBD1 | TGCGCCAGCAGCCGTGGGACAGTTTACGAGCAGTACTTC | CASSRGTVYEQYF
TRBJ2-5 | - | 9 | TRBV2 | - | TGTGCCAGCGGTGAGACCCAGTACTTC | CASGETQYF
TRBJ1-3 | - | 16 | TRBV6-1 | TRBD1 | TGTGCCAGCAGTGAAAGTGGGACAGACTCTGGAAACACCATATATTTT | CASSESGTDSGNTIYF
TRBJ1-1 | - | 12 | TRBV30 | - | TGTGCCTGGAGTGTGGTAGGGACTGAAGCTTTCTTT | CAWSVVGTEAFF
TRBJ1-2 | - | 13 | TRBV4-2 | - | TGTGCCAGCAGCCAAGTTAAGGGTTCGGGCTACACCTTC | CASSQVKGSGYTF
TRBJ1-2 | - | 12 | TRBV30 | - | TGTGCATACGCCGGGAATAACTATGGCTACACCTTC | CAYAGNNYGYTF
TRBJ1-1 | few | 13 | TRBV14 | TRBD1 | TGTGCCAGCAGCCCACAGGGGTTGGCTGAAGCTTTCTTT | CASSPQGLAEAFF